The entry below gives a single TCR beta chain sequence along with its context. Its antigen is not yet known. Nothing much larger sits one base from this clone, and base qualities are not available. TCRbeta CDR3 regions were amplified from genomic DNA using the immunoSEQ Assay, a bias-controlled multiplex PCR. As for how the authors treated the data: The number of nucleated cells in each sample was estimated by amplification of reference gene primers within the assay. To quantify the absolute abundance of each unique TCRbeta CDR3 rearrangement, sequence reads were collapsed and filtered. For each sample, productive Simpson clonality was calculated as the square root of Simpson's diversity index across productive rearrangements. In its TCRdb copy, this immuneACCESS table keeps in-frame sequences only and misses some clones. Where compared with another copy, unresolved V genes explain less than half of these, and the others have no known cause. That table gives V, J and clone size, and the DNA gave D and trimming. The sample yields 50,000 to 65,000 clones; roughly four fifths were counted once. Of the sample, roughly 4.8% is held by the ten largest clones.

This specimen belongs to a study of blood T cell repertoires in COVID-19 (TCRdb year 2020). As for the study more broadly: Collaborator samples came from the United States, Italy and Spain and covered acute and convalescent phases of COVID-19. The prospective study material was composed of cDNA or gDNA derived from T cells, B-cell-depleted T cells, or PBMCs. The dataset comprised deeply sampled blood TCRbeta repertoires from subjects exposed to, actively infected with, or recovered from COVID-19. A freely available public database, intended as a resource for researchers studying the immune response to SARS-CoV-2, is where the repertoires were released. Samples came from the ongoing ImmuneRACE study (first 160 participants) plus 1,254 subjects from 6 global collaborators. A de-identified subject ID, COVID-19 status, age in years and sex were almost always included in the sample metadata. Where HLA class I and class II types were available, the types were taken from metadata supplied by the sample provider, not from assay-based typing.

Here is what the overall study found, with its caveats: Clinical and demographic metadata were provided uncurated, with the amount varying by source and participant.

Collaborating institutions collected whole blood in K2EDTA tubes following their own protocols. Collaborator samples were shipped for TCRbeta analysis as frozen whole blood, isolated PBMCs, or DNA extracted from either sample type. Sequencing was carried out using peripheral blood. This TCR came from a woman aged 55-69 years with acute or convalescent COVID-19.

The nucleotide sequence is TGTGCCAGCAGCCCGGGACAGGGGGCTCGCACTCAGCCCCAGCATTTT. Its translation reads: CASSPGQGARTQPQHF. The sequence joins TRBV9 to TRBJ1-5; a stretch of 12 junction bases matches TRBD1. Clipping removes 4 bases from V and 6 bases from J, with 8 as the unmatched junction base count. The germline V gene specifies SGDLS as CDR1 and YYNGEE as CDR2. Taken from cysteine to phenylalanine, the CDR3 has 16 residues. The retained sequence is limited to the CDR3, 48 bases, with the frame set at the first base.